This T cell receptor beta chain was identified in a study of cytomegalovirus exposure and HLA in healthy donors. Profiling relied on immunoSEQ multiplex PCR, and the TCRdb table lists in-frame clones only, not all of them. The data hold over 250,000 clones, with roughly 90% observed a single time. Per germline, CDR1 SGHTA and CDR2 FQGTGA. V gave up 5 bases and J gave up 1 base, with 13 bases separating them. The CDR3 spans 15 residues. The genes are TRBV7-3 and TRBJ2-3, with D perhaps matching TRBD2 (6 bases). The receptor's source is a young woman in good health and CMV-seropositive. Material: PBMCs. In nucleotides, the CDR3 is TGTGCCAGCAGCCAAGCGGGCTCCCGCACAGATACGCAGTATTTT. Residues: CASSQAGSRTDTQYF.